This T cell receptor beta chain derives from a study of cytomegalovirus exposure and HLA in healthy donors. Overall study results and limits: Published work reported that the classifier diagnosed cytomegalovirus status with high specificity and sensitivity. In a later analysis, TCR beta V- and J-gene trimming showed a link to a missense DCLRE1C variant.

The PCR had 60 Vbeta and 13 Jbeta primers. Sequenced by immunoSEQ multiplex PCR; TCRdb stores in-frame clones only, minus some. Here the sample spans 100,000 to 150,000 clones, roughly 18% being singletons. This CDR3 has 14 amino acids. Points on this clone: Its antigen is undetermined.

The chain is built from TRBV21-1 and TRBJ1-5. TRBV21-1 is a pseudogene. The TCR was taken from a female donor in good health and CMV-seropositive. The specimen sequenced was PBMCs. CDR3 nucleotides: TGTGCCAGCAGCAAAGTAGATAGCAATCAGCCCCAGCATTTT. Translating gives CASSKVDSNQPQHF.